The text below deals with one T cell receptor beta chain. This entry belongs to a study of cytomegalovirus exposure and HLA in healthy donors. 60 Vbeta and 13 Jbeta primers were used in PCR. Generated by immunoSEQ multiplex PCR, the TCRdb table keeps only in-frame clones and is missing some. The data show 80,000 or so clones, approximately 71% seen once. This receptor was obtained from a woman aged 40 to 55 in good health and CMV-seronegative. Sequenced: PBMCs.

The DNA for the CDR3 is TGTGCCAGCAGCGTAGGGGTAGCGGGAGCCTACGAGCAGTACTTC. Protein product: CASSVGVAGAYEQYF. The chain has TRBV9 and TRBJ2-7; 9 bases match TRBD2. V lost 0 bases to trimming and J lost 2 bases; unmatched junction nucleotides: 3. CDR1 and CDR2 from the germline V gene are SGDLS and YYNGEE. The CDR3 spans 15 residues.